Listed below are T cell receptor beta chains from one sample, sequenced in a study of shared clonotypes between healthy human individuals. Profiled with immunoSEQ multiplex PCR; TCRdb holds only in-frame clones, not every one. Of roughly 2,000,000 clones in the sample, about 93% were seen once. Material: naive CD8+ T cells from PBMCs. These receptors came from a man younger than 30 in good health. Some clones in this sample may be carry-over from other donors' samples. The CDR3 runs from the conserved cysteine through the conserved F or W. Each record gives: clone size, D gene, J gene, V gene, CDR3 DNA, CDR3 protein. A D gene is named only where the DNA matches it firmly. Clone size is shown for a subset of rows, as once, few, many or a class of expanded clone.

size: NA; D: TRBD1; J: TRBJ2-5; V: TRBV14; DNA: TGTGCCAGCAGGCTGACAGGGGAAGGGCGAGGGGAGACCCAGTACTTC; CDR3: CASRLTGEGRGETQYF
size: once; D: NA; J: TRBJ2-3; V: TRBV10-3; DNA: TGTGCCATCAGTGAGAATGGAGTGAGAGTCTTGGGGACAGATACGCAGTATTTT; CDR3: CAISENGVRVLGTDTQYF
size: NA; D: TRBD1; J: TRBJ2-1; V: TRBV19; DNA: TGTGCCAGTAGACCGGGACAGAGCTCCTACAATGAGCAGTTCTTC; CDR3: CASRPGQSSYNEQFF
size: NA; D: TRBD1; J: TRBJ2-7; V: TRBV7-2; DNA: TGTGCCAGCAGCTTGCACAGGGGATTGGACTACGAGCAGTACTTC; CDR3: CASSLHRGLDYEQYF
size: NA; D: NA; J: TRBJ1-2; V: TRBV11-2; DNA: TGTGCCAGCAGCTTAGGAAATGCGGATTATGGCTACACCTTC; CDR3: CASSLGNADYGYTF
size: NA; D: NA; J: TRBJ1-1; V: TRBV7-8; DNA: TGTGCCAGCAGCTTAGCGCAGACTCGTGAAGCTTTCTTT; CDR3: CASSLAQTREAFF
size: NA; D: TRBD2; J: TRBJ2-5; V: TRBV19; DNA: TGTGCCAGTAGCCTCCTATCCCCTGACAGAGAGGGCGGGAGGGCCCGAGAGACCCAGTACTTC; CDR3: CASSLLSPDREGGRARETQYF
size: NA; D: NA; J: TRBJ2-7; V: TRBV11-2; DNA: TGTGCCAGCAGCTTAGGTAGAGGGTCCTACGAGCAGTACTTC; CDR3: CASSLGRGSYEQYF
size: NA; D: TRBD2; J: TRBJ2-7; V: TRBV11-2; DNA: TGTGCCACCTCCACACCAGCCGGGACTAGCGGGATCGAGCAGTACTTC; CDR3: CATSTPAGTSGIEQYF
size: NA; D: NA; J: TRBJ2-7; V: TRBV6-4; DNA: TGTGCCAGCAGTGACTCCAGGGGCGCCGAGCAGTACTTC; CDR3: CASSDSRGAEQYF
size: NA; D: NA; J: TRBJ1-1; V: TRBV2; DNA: TGTGCCAGCAGTGGAGGGGGATCGAACACTGAAGCTTTCTTT; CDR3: CASSGGGSNTEAFF
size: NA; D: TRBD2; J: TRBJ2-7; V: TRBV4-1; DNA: TGCGCCAGCAGCTCCGGGACTAGTCCCTACGAGCAGTACTTC; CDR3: CASSSGTSPYEQYF
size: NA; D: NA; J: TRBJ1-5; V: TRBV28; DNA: TGTGCCAGCAGGTGGGAGGGGACCGGGTGGCCCCAGCATTTT; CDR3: CASRWEGTGWPQHF
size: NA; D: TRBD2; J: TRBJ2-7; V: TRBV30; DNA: TGTGCCTGGAGTGGGGCTAGCGGGAGCTACGAGCAGTACTTC; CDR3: CAWSGASGSYEQYF
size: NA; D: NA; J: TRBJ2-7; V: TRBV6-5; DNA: TGTGCCAGCAGTCCAGGGCATACCCGCTCCTACGAGCAGTACTTC; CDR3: CASSPGHTRSYEQYF
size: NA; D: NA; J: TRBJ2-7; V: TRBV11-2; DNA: TGTGCCAGCAGCTTCTACAGGGTCGACGAGCAGTACTTC; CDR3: CASSFYRVDEQYF